This paragraph reports one TCR beta chain. What it recognizes is unknown. These data originate in a study of CD4+ T cells in melanoma. Overall study results and limits: Neoantigen-specific CD4+ T cells in melanoma reportedly had diverse differentiation states. A reported correlation linked neoantigen-specific CD4+ T cells to CD8+, macrophage and B cell function.

Sequenced by immunoSEQ multiplex PCR; TCRdb stores in-frame clones only, minus some. The sample records some 150,000 clones, about nine tenths being singletons. V lost 4 bases and J lost 1; bases outside the gene matches: 5. CDR1 is SEHNR, CDR2 FQNEAQ, per germline (reference sequence). The CDR3 is 15 residues long. The clonotype originates from a human donor with melanoma. The chain is built from TRBV7-9 and TRBJ2-5, with TRBD1 matching over 8 bases. The CDR3 DNA follows: TGTGCCAGCAGCTATCTAGGGACAGGCCAAGAGACCCAGTACTTC. Translated: CASSYLGTGQETQYF.